The 11 T cell receptor beta chains reported below all come from one sample, sequenced in a study of blood T cell repertoires in COVID-19. Data came from immunoSEQ multiplex PCR; TCRdb stores just in-frame clones and leaves some out. Of 200,000 to 300,000 clones in the sample, 80% to 90% were seen once. What was sequenced was peripheral blood. The source of these receptors is a man aged 60 to 69 with acute or convalescent COVID-19.

To note about this clone: Other DNA sequences in the same sample also yield this CDR3. The chain employs TRBV7-3 and TRBJ2-2; D remains unclear. Between the trimmed V and J ends, which lost 1 base and 5 bases, there was a span of 5 bases. This CDR3 contains 13 residues. CDR1 and CDR2 (germline): SGHTA, FQGTGA. CDR3 nucleotides: TGTGCCAGCAGCTTAAGCAGGACCGGGGAGCTGTTTTTT. Its protein is CASSLSRTGELFF.

This chain links TRBV28 with TRBJ2-7; TRBD1 aligns across 7 bases. J was trimmed by 6 bases and V by 3 bases; bases with no gene match: 14. This CDR3 contains 16 residues. Germline assignment: CDR1 MDHEN and CDR2 SYDVKM. The CDR3 bases are TGTGCCAGCAGTTTCTCCCCGGACAGGCCGAGGGGCGAGCAGTACTTC. It codes for CASSFSPDRPRGEQYF.

V and J are TRBV6-4 and TRBJ2-1; D remains unclear. Trimming pared 0 bases from V and 2 bases from J, leaving 8 bases between. The germline V gene has CDR1 MRHNA and CDR2 SNTAGT. The CDR3 is made up of 15 amino acids. CDR3 sequence: CASSDSSEPYNEQFF. The CDR3 bases are TGTGCCAGCAGTGACTCGAGCGAGCCCTACAATGAGCAGTTCTTC.

This chain uses TRBV9 with TRBJ2-1, with no clear D. This CDR3 region has 14 residues. The V end lost 0 bases, the J end lost 4 bases, and 8 bases lay between the germline ends. Germline values: CDR1 SGDLS, CDR2 YYNGEE. CDR3 sequence (DNA): TGTGCCAGCAGCGTAGAAACTACTTACAATGAGCAGTTCTTC. Protein sequence: CASSVETTYNEQFF. Using reference TRBV9 and TRBJ2-1 for the parts outside the CDR3, the full variable domain is DSGVTQTPKHLITATGQRVTLRCSPRSGDLSVYWYQQSLDQGLQFLIQYYNGEERAKGNILERFSAQQFPDLHSELNLSSLELGDSALYFCASSVETTYNEQFFGPGTRLTVL.

This chain connects TRBV19 to TRBJ2-7, with 9 positions matching TRBD1. The germline CDR1 and CDR2 sequences are LNHDA and SQIVND (reference sequence). The ends lost 7 bases at V and 5 bases at J; junction bases unmatched: 9. The length of the CDR3 is 14 residues. CDR3 region: CASTSRDRVHEQYF. CDR3 sequence (DNA): TGTGCCAGTACTTCCCGGGACAGGGTGCACGAGCAGTACTTC. Using reference TRBV19 and TRBJ2-7 for the parts outside the CDR3, the full variable domain is DGGITQSPKYLFRKEGQNVTLSCEQNLNHDAMYWYRQDPGQGLRLIYYSQIVNDFQKGDIAEGYSVSREKKESFPLTVTSAQKNPTAFYLCASTSRDRVHEQYFGPGTRLTVT.

The J gene is TRBJ2-7, the V gene TRBV7-2; D call uncertain. The CDR3 is 14 amino acids. Germline loops: CDR1 SGHTA, CDR2 FQGNSA. Trimming took 0 bases from V and 2 from J, leaving 8 bases between them. CDR3 region: CASSLASRTYEQYF. The CDR3 coding sequence is TGTGCCAGCAGCTTAGCGTCCAGAACCTACGAGCAGTACTTC. The whole variable domain, filled in from reference TRBV7-2 and TRBJ2-7, reads GAGVSQSPSNKVTEKGKDVELRCDPISGHTALYWYRQSLGQGLEFLIYFQGNSAPDKSGLPSDRFSAERTGGSVSTLTIQRTQQEDSAVYLCASSLASRTYEQYFGPGTRLTVT.

The rearrangement joins TRBV4-2 to TRBJ1-4; TRBD1 might be the D (5 bases). Germline CDR1 reads LGHNA; CDR2 reads YNFKEQ. V was pared by 1 base and J by 7 bases, with 19 bases between. The CDR3 length is 17 residues. CDR3 loop: CASSQGGRMGRGEKLFF. As DNA, the CDR3 is TGTGCCAGCAGCCAAGGGGGGAGGATGGGGCGGGGTGAAAAACTGTTTTTT.

The chain combines TRBV3-1 (or the pseudogene TRBV3-2) with TRBJ1-5; TRBD1 matches 7 bases. The CDR3 has 13 residues. Germline CDR1 LGHDT, CDR2 YNNKEL (reference sequence). J gave up 7 bases and V 2 bases, and 2 bases lay outside the gene matches. CDR3 in amino acids: CASSQNRGQPQHF. The CDR3 nucleotides read TGTGCCAGCAGCCAAAACAGGGGCCAGCCCCAGCATTTT.

This clone was observed a single time. This chain connects TRBV28 to TRBJ2-7; 7 bases match TRBD2. After removal of 5 bases from V and 0 bases from J, the junction contained 7 bases not matched to a gene. Germline V gene sequence: CDR1 MDHEN, CDR2 SYDVKM. The CDR3 covers 15 residues. The CDR3 sequence is CASSRLAEYSYEQYF. DNA for the CDR3: TGTGCCAGCAGTAGACTAGCTGAATACTCCTACGAGCAGTACTTC.

This chain connects TRBV7-8 to TRBJ1-2; no definite D call. This CDR3 contains 13 residues. Germline V gene data show CDR1 as SGHVS and CDR2 as FQNEAQ. Between the trimmed V and J ends, which lost 2 bases and 4 bases, there was a span of 8 bases. CDR3 nucleotide sequence: TGTGCCAGCAGCTTAAACAAGATCTATGGCTACACCTTC. Its protein is CASSLNKIYGYTF.

This rearrangement joins TRBV7-8 to TRBJ2-1; no clear D gene. The CDR3 extends over 13 amino acids. Trimming took 1 base from V and 7 from J, leaving 8 bases between them. Germline lookup yields CDR1 SGHVS and CDR2 FQNEAQ. The CDR3: CASSLGAQNEQFF. CDR3 bases: TGTGCCAGCAGCTTAGGGGCGCAAAATGAGCAGTTCTTC.